These 20 T cell receptor beta chains were sequenced from one sample in a study of cytomegalovirus exposure and HLA in healthy donors. Amplification used 60 Vbeta primers and 13 Jbeta primers. The repertoire was sequenced with immunoSEQ multiplex PCR; TCRdb's copy has only in-frame clones and lacks some. The profile shows some 120,000 clones, approximately 73% of them singletons. The source material was PBMCs. The receptors shown here come from a man in his sixties in good health and CMV-seropositive.

The V and J genes are TRBV2 and TRBJ1-1; D gene uncertain. Germline V gene lookup returns CDR1 SNHLY and CDR2 FYNNEI. This CDR3 contains 14 residues. Deletions cut 0 bases from V and 1 base from J, with 6 bases between. The CDR3, as DNA: TGTGCCAGCAGTGAAGCCGGGGAGAACACTGAAGCTTTCTTT. It yields the protein CASSEAGENTEAFF. Drawing the rest from reference TRBV2 and TRBJ1-1, the complete variable domain is EPEVTQTPSHQVTQMGQEVILRCVPISNHLYFYWYRQILGQKVEFLVSFYNNEISEKSEIFDDQFSVERPDGSNFTLKIRSTKLEDSAMYFCASSEAGENTEAFFGQGTRLTVV.

CDR3 DNA: TGCGCCAGCAGCGAGTCTAGCACAGATACGCAGTATTTT. It specifies CASSESSTDTQYF. The chain links TRBV5-1 to TRBJ2-3; D not certain. Trimming took 4 bases from V and 0 from J, leaving 6 bases between them. There are 13 residues in the CDR3. Germline V gene sequence: CDR1 SGHRS, CDR2 YFSETQ. Variable domain in full (rest from reference TRBV5-1 and TRBJ2-3): KAGVTQTPRYLIKTRGQQVTLSCSPISGHRSVSWYQQTPGQGLQFLFEYFSETQRNKGNFPGRFSGRQFSNSRSEMNVSTLELGDSALYLCASSESSTDTQYFGPGTRLTVL.

This chain joins TRBV7-2 and TRBJ1-2; D is unclear. The CDR3 contains 13 residues. Trimming pared 4 bases from V and 1 base from J, leaving 7 bases between. The germline V gene has CDR1 SGHTA and CDR2 FQGNSA. CDR3 protein: CASSSTFNYGYTF. The CDR3 DNA is TGTGCCAGCAGCTCTACCTTTAACTATGGCTACACCTTC.

The rearrangement links TRBV11-2 to TRBJ2-7, with 9 nucleotides matching TRBD2. The germline V gene has CDR1 SGHAT and CDR2 FQNNGV. The CDR3 has 15 residues. The junction had 4 bases not matched to a gene; V was cut back by 4 bases and J by 0 bases. The CDR3 sequence: CASSSKLAGSYEQYF. In DNA, the CDR3 is TGTGCCAGCAGCTCCAAACTAGCGGGCTCCTACGAGCAGTACTTC. The entire variable domain, with the rest obtained from reference TRBV11-2 and TRBJ2-7, is as follows: EAGVAQSPRYKIIEKRQSVAFWCNPISGHATLYWYQQILGQGPKLLIQFQNNGVVDDSQLPKDRFSAERLKGVDSTLKIQPAKLEDSAVYLCASSSKLAGSYEQYFGPGTRLTVT.

This sequence joins TRBV5-8 and TRBJ2-3; D is uncertain. Trimming shortened V by 0 bases and J by 1 base, and 6 bases separated the two germline ends. This CDR3 region has 14 residues. Germline V gives CDR1 SGHTS, CDR2 YDEGEE. In DNA form, the CDR3 reads TGTGCCAGCAGCTTGGACTTCCGCACAGATACGCAGTATTTT. Protein sequence: CASSLDFRTDTQYF.

The chain uses TRBV5-4 and TRBJ2-5; the match to TRBD2 covers 9 bases. Germline V gives CDR1 SGHNT, CDR2 YYREEE (reference sequence). CDR3 length: 13 residues. Germline trimming cut 3 bases from V and 5 bases from J; bases unmatched to any gene: 2. CDR3 nucleotides: TGTGCCAGCAGCTCGGCGGGAGGGGAGACCCAGTACTTC. Its protein product is CASSSAGGETQYF.

The table lists this clone with a count of one. The rearrangement joins TRBV27 to TRBJ2-7; 7 bases are a match to TRBD1. The J segment lost 2 bases and the V segment lost 5 bases, leaving 3 bases of the junction unmatched. Looked up from germline, CDR1 is MNHEY and CDR2 is SMNVEV (reference sequence). The CDR3 is made up of 13 amino acids. CDR3 in amino acids: CASSKQGPYEQYF. CDR3 bases: TGTGCCAGCAGTAAACAGGGGCCCTACGAGCAGTACTTC.

The gene calls are TRBV7-3 and TRBJ2-2, with D possibly matching TRBD1 (6 bases). Germline loops: CDR1 SGHTA, CDR2 FQGTGA. The CDR3 sequence is 16 residues long. V was cut by 1 base and J by 3 bases, with 12 bases left in between. The CDR3 sequence: CASSLIGAGDTGELFF. The DNA for the CDR3 is TGTGCCAGCAGCTTAATCGGGGCAGGGGACACCGGGGAGCTGTTTTTT.

This clone was observed a single time. This chain joins TRBV2 and TRBJ1-1; D is unclear. Germline V gene lookup returns CDR1 SNHLY and CDR2 FYNNEI. Trimming removed 2 bases at V and 0 bases at J, with 13 bases between. The CDR3 has 16 amino acids. CDR3 in DNA: TGTGCCAGCAGTGAATATCTCACCCTAATGAACACTGAAGCTTTCTTT. Translation: CASSEYLTLMNTEAFF.

The V call is TRBV6-5, the J call TRBJ1-2; 7 bases map to TRBD1. The V segment lost 5 bases and the J segment 3 bases; nucleotides outside the gene matches: 6. The CDR3 covers 14 residues. Germline values: CDR1 MNHEY, CDR2 SVGAGI. As DNA, the CDR3 is TGTGCCAGCAGTCAGACCCAGGGGGACTATGGCTACACCTTC. As protein: CASSQTQGDYGYTF.

This clone was recorded only once. The chain recombines TRBV9 with TRBJ2-3, with D possibly being TRBD1 (8 bases). CDR1 is SGDLS, CDR2 YYNGEE, per germline. The germline V and J ends were trimmed by 7 bases and 4 bases, with 19 bases remaining between them. The CDR3 extends over 15 amino acids. The CDR3 here is CASDAGQGGADTQYF. CDR3 nucleotide sequence: TGTGCCAGCGATGCCGGACAGGGAGGGGCAGATACGCAGTATTTT.

This chain joins TRBV28 and TRBJ2-5; 10 bases agree with TRBD1. CDR3 size: 16 residues. Losses at the gene ends were 2 bases for V and 7 bases for J; bases not matched to a gene: 10. Germline assignment: CDR1 MDHEN and CDR2 SYDVKM. The CDR3 sequence is CASSLSRDRGSGTQYF. The CDR3 DNA is TGTGCCAGCAGTTTAAGCCGGGACAGGGGCTCCGGGACCCAGTACTTC.

The rearrangement uses TRBV11-2 and TRBJ1-5; D remains ambiguous. Germline assignment: CDR1 SGHAT and CDR2 FQNNGV. Trimming shortened V by 4 bases and J by 0 bases, and 10 bases separated the two germline ends. The CDR3 loop spans 15 amino acids. The CDR3 sequence is CASSSTRHSNQPQHF. As DNA, the CDR3 is TGTGCCAGCAGCTCCACACGACATAGCAATCAGCCCCAGCATTTT.

As to this clone: Compared with germline, one end of the junction differs, possibly owing to a read error. The gene calls are TRBV7-7 and TRBJ2-5, with D possibly TRBD2 on 5 matching bases. Germline loops: CDR1 SSHAT, CDR2 FNYEAQ (reference sequence). CDR3 length: 13 residues. CDR3: CASSPDSGGTQYF. The DNA of the CDR3 is TGTGCTAGCAGCCCGGACTCAGGTGGGACCCAGTACTTC.

The V gene is TRBV5-1, the J gene TRBJ2-7, with 14 bases that match TRBD2. This CDR3 comprises 15 residues. Germline V lookup: CDR1 SGHRS, CDR2 YFSETQ. J was trimmed by 1 base and V by 3 bases; bases with no gene match: 0. The DNA of the CDR3 is TGCGCCAGCAGCTGGACTAGCGGGGGGTCCTACGAGCAGTACTTC. It specifies CASSWTSGGSYEQYF.

This sequence joins TRBV7-9 and TRBJ1-2; D might be TRBD1 (5 bases). CDR1 and CDR2 from the germline V gene are SEHNR and FQNEAQ (reference sequence). This CDR3 is 15 amino acids long. V dropped 5 bases and J dropped 8 bases, with 21 bases sitting between them. The DNA of the CDR3 is TGTGCCAGCAGCATACTCATGGGGGGTCGGGAGGGCTACACCTTC. Protein product: CASSILMGGREGYTF.

This clone occurred a few times. This chain connects TRBV6-6 to TRBJ1-5, with D unclear. With 5 bases removed from V and 5 bases from J, the gap between germline ends came to 13 bases. The CDR3 length is 14 residues. The V gene's germline CDR1 is MNHNY and CDR2 SVGAGI (reference sequence). The CDR3 region has the DNA TGTGCCAGCAGTAAAGGGAGTAGGGATCAGCCCCAGCATTTT. Its translation: CASSKGSRDQPQHF.

The rearrangement joins TRBV10-1 to TRBJ2-3, with a possible D match to TRBD2 (7 bases). CDR3 length equals 13 residues. Trimming took 5 bases from V and 6 from J, leaving 12 bases between them. Germline V CDR1 and CDR2: WNHNN, SYGVQD (reference sequence). The CDR3 sequence is CASSYGGRDTQYF. The CDR3 DNA reads as TGCGCCAGCAGTTACGGGGGGCGGGATACGCAGTATTTT.

The chain employs TRBV6-1 and TRBJ1-5; D gene ambiguous. Trimming took off 8 bases at V and 0 bases at J, with 11 bases between the two ends. CDR3 length: 14 residues. CDR1 MNHNS and CDR2 SASEGT come from the germline V gene. The chain's CDR3 is CASLPRGSNQPQHF. For the CDR3, the DNA is TGTGCCAGCCTCCCCCGGGGTAGCAATCAGCCCCAGCATTTT.

The CDR3 here is CASSLVRASGEGEQYF. The CDR3 DNA sequence: TGTGCCAGCAGCTTAGTTCGGGCTAGCGGCGAGGGGGAGCAGTACTTC. The chain carries TRBV7-2 and TRBJ2-7; 7 bases map to TRBD2. This CDR3 has 16 amino acids. Looked up from germline, CDR1 is SGHTA and CDR2 is FQGNSA. Losses at the gene ends were 1 base for V and 7 bases for J; bases not matched to a gene: 13.